This T cell receptor (beta chain) was identified during a study of T cell responses to AZD1222 COVID-19 vaccine. This CDR3 comprises 13 residues. V lost 5 bases and J lost 3, with 10 bases in between. Assay: immunoSEQ multiplex PCR; the TCRdb copy retains only in-frame clones and omits some. The data show approximately 90,000 clones, 70% to 90% seen once. This specimen was peripheral blood, taken 28 days after the second AZD1222 dose. The source is an adult who received the AZD1222 COVID-19 vaccine. The gene calls are TRBV12-3 or TRBV12-4 and TRBJ2-5, with a possible D match to TRBD2 (5 bases). This chain's CDR3 is CASSPQAEETQYF. The CDR3 DNA is TGTGCCAGCAGTCCCCAAGCGGAAGAGACCCAGTACTTC.